This passage covers 23 T cell receptor beta chains from one sample sequenced in a study of T cell responses to AZD1222 COVID-19 vaccine. Libraries were prepared by immunoSEQ multiplex PCR; TCRdb keeps only in-frame clonotypes and omits some of them. The sample shows tens of thousands of clones, 90% to 95% of them seen only once. This specimen was peripheral blood, taken on day 0 of AZD1222 vaccination. The source of these receptors is an adult in good health.

The chain recombines TRBV11-3 with TRBJ2-2, with TRBD1 identical over 10 bases. This CDR3 comprises 15 residues. V was pared by 4 bases and J by 4 bases, with 3 bases of the junction left unmatched. The germline CDR1 and CDR2 sequences are SGHNT and YENEEA. CDR3 protein: CASSSRDRGTGELFF. The CDR3 coding sequence is TGTGCCAGCAGCTCCCGGGACAGGGGCACCGGGGAGCTGTTTTTT.

The V and J genes are TRBV6-5 and TRBJ1-2; D unclear. V gave up 2 bases and J gave up 6 bases, with 13 bases separating them. CDR1 and CDR2 from the germline V gene are MNHEY and SVGAGI. This CDR3 is built from 14 residues. CDR3 nucleotides: TGTGCCAGCAGTTACGAGTCACCGGAGAATGGCTACACCTTC. Amino acid sequence: CASSYESPENGYTF.

CDR3 in DNA: TGCGCCAGCAGCTTGAAACAGGGGTTTGAGACCCAGTACTTC. It is translated as CASSLKQGFETQYF. The chain has TRBV5-1 and TRBJ2-5; 7 bases map to TRBD1. The CDR3 runs to 14 residues. Germline CDR1 reads SGHRS; CDR2 reads YFSETQ. J gave up 5 bases and V 1 base, and 5 bases lay outside the gene matches.

V and J are TRBV6-5 and TRBJ1-5; D unclear. Germline V CDR1 and CDR2: MNHEY, SVGAGI. V was cut by 6 bases and J by 0 bases, with 6 bases left in between. The CDR3 extends over 13 amino acids. CDR3 region: CASSLFSNQPQHF. Written as DNA, the CDR3 is TGTGCCAGCAGCCTATTTAGCAATCAGCCCCAGCATTTT.

The chain couples TRBV12-3 or TRBV12-4 to TRBJ2-1; 8 positions match TRBD1. Trimming at V came to 6 bases and at J to 7 bases, leaving 5 bases not matched to a gene. The CDR3 totals 13 residues. This chain's CDR3 is CASRPDRANEQFF. The CDR3 nucleotides read TGTGCCAGCAGGCCGGACAGGGCAAATGAGCAGTTCTTC.

V and J are TRBV27 and TRBJ1-1; no definite D call. V lost 3 bases and J 1 base, leaving 6 bases between the germline ends. CDR1 and CDR2 from the germline V gene are MNHEY and SMNVEV (reference sequence). This CDR3 comprises 13 residues. CDR3 residues: CASSFTQNTEAFF. The CDR3 DNA reads as TGTGCCAGCAGTTTTACCCAGAACACTGAAGCTTTCTTT.

The gene calls are TRBV27 and TRBJ2-1, with TRBD2 matching over 7 bases. Germline CDR1 and CDR2: MNHEY and SMNVEV (reference sequence). CDR3 length equals 16 residues. Trimming took 5 bases from V and 2 from J; bases not matched to a gene: 9. The CDR3: CASSLRLAVTYNEQFF. DNA of the CDR3: TGTGCCAGCAGTCTCCGACTAGCCGTAACCTACAATGAGCAGTTCTTC.

The rearrangement joins TRBV5-1 to TRBJ1-3; D call uncertain. The V gene lost 0 bases and the J gene lost 4 bases, with 8 bases spanning the gap. The CDR3 contains 14 residues. Germline V gives CDR1 SGHRS, CDR2 YFSETQ. CDR3 region: CASSLGTDGNTIYF. The CDR3 DNA sequence: TGCGCCAGCAGCTTGGGTACAGACGGAAACACCATATATTTT. Together with reference TRBV5-1 and TRBJ1-3, the CDR3 gives the full variable domain: KAGVTQTPRYLIKTRGQQVTLSCSPISGHRSVSWYQQTPGQGLQFLFEYFSETQRNKGNFPGRFSGRQFSNSRSEMNVSTLELGDSALYLCASSLGTDGNTIYFGEGSWLTVV.

The rearrangement links TRBV28 to TRBJ1-5; D gene unclear. Per the germline V gene, CDR1 is MDHEN and CDR2 is SYDVKM. This CDR3 region has 15 residues. V was cut by 6 bases and J by 2 bases, with 14 bases left in between. The CDR3 region has the DNA TGTGCCAGCAGGCCCCCGGTGAGTGGCAATCAGCCCCAGCATTTT. Translation gives CASRPPVSGNQPQHF.

The chain uses TRBV6-5 and TRBJ2-2; the D is unclear. The length of the CDR3 is 14 residues. Germline V gene data show CDR1 as MNHEY and CDR2 as SVGAGI. V gave up 6 bases and J gave up 3 bases, with 11 bases separating them. The CDR3 sequence: CASSQVPDTGELFF. The CDR3 DNA follows: TGTGCCAGCAGCCAGGTTCCAGACACCGGGGAGCTGTTTTTT.

This clone was recorded only once. The chain employs TRBV5-1 and TRBJ1-6; a possible D gene is TRBD1 (5 bases). Trimming removed 4 bases from V and 4 bases from J, with 12 bases in between. This CDR3 has 15 residues. Germline CDR1 SGHRS, CDR2 YFSETQ. This chain's CDR3 is CASSMRPGYNSPLHF. The CDR3 DNA is TGCGCCAGCAGCATGAGGCCAGGGTATAATTCACCCCTCCACTTT.

This clone was found once. The genes are TRBV5-6 and TRBJ2-2, with 7 bases aligning to TRBD2. CDR3 size: 15 residues. J lost 7 bases, V lost 0 bases, and 6 bases had no gene match. The germline gives CDR1 SGHDT, CDR2 YYEEEE. The CDR3 DNA sequence: TGTGCCAGCAGCTTGGGGACTAGTGGGAGCGGGGAGCTGTTTTTT. It encodes CASSLGTSGSGELFF.

The chain combines TRBV5-6 with TRBJ2-5, with TRBD1 as a possible D gene (5 bases). Between the trimmed V and J ends, which lost 5 bases and 5 bases, there was a span of 16 bases. Germline assignment: CDR1 SGHDT and CDR2 YYEEEE. The CDR3 has 14 amino acids. Here the CDR3 DNA reads TGTGCCAGCAGGGCTTCTAGGGGCCCGGAGACCCAGTACTTC. Protein: CASRASRGPETQYF.

The V and J genes are TRBV2 and TRBJ1-5; 8 bases match TRBD1. V shed 6 bases, J shed 0 bases, and the junction held 4 bases outside the gene matches. Germline V lookup: CDR1 SNHLY, CDR2 FYNNEI. The length of the CDR3 is 15 residues. DNA of the CDR3: TGTGCCAGCAGAGACGGACAGGGTAGCAATCAGCCCCAGCATTTT. Its protein product is CASRDGQGSNQPQHF.

The J gene is TRBJ1-1, the V gene TRBV7-8, with a tentative D call TRBD1 (6 bases). The V gene lost 2 bases and the J gene lost 3 bases, with 19 bases spanning the gap. Germline lookup yields CDR1 SGHVS and CDR2 FQNEAQ. The CDR3 is 17 residues long. The CDR3 coding sequence is TGTGCCAGCAGCTTATCTACAAAACAGGGTAGCCACACTGAAGCTTTCTTT. Translation gives CASSLSTKQGSHTEAFF. The full variable domain, with the rest looked up from reference TRBV7-8 and TRBJ1-1, is GAGVSQSPRYKVAKRGQDVALRCDPISGHVSLFWYQQALGQGPEFLTYFQNEAQLDKSGLPSDRFFAERPEGSVSTLKIQRTQQEDSAVYLCASSLSTKQGSHTEAFFGQGTRLTVV.

Regarding this clone: One junction end does not reproduce the germline sequence, and a read error may be involved. The chain combines TRBV9 with TRBJ2-1; D perhaps matches TRBD2 (6 bases). Germline V gene lookup returns CDR1 SGDLS and CDR2 YYNGEE. This CDR3 is 14 amino acids long. DNA for the CDR3: TGTGCCAGCAGTGTAGGACTAACGTACAATGAGCAGTTCTTC. Translated: CASSVGLTYNEQFF.

This clone was seen only once. The gene calls are TRBV5-4 and TRBJ2-3; weak D call: TRBD2 (5 bases). V was trimmed by 2 bases and J by 0 bases, leaving 13 bases between them. The CDR3 runs to 16 residues. The germline V gene has CDR1 SGHNT and CDR2 YYREEE (reference sequence). The CDR3 DNA reads as TGTGCCAGCAGCTTCCTACTAGATTCTAGCACAGATACGCAGTATTTT. It codes for CASSFLLDSSTDTQYF.

The chain recombines TRBV5-5 with TRBJ1-5; D call uncertain. The V end lost 1 base, the J end lost 4 bases, and 9 bases lay between the germline ends. From germline, CDR1 is SGHKS and CDR2 YYEKEE (reference sequence). The length of the CDR3 is 14 residues. CDR3 region: CASSLSDGNQPQHF. In DNA form, the CDR3 reads TGTGCCAGCAGCTTGAGTGACGGGAATCAGCCCCAGCATTTT.

The genes are TRBV4-3 and TRBJ1-2; D is unclear. The CDR3 loop spans 14 amino acids. V was shortened by 4 bases and J by 2 bases, with 11 bases between the two germline ends. Per germline, CDR1 LGHNA and CDR2 YSLEER. The CDR3 bases are TGCGCCAGCAGCCCGATGTCAGAAAACTATGGCTACACCTTC. This gives the protein CASSPMSENYGYTF.

This chain's CDR3 is CASSLFESASSYNSPLHF. The CDR3 nucleotides read TGCGCCAGCAGCTTGTTTGAGTCCGCAAGCTCCTATAATTCACCCCTCCACTTT. The chain uses TRBV5-1 and TRBJ1-6; D gene unclear. From germline, CDR1 is SGHRS and CDR2 YFSETQ. Trimming cost V 1 base and J 0 bases, with 14 bases left between them. The CDR3 has 18 residues.

V usage is TRBV28 and J usage is TRBJ2-2; a weak D match, TRBD2 (5 bases). Between the trimmed V and J ends, which lost 6 bases and 6 bases, there was a span of 17 bases. Germline-derived CDR1 and CDR2 are MDHEN and SYDVKM. The CDR3 sequence is 15 residues long. Here the CDR3 reads CASRIGPSRAGELFF. The CDR3 DNA sequence: TGTGCCAGCAGAATTGGACCTTCGAGGGCCGGGGAGCTGTTTTTT.

V is TRBV4-1 and J is TRBJ2-1; TRBD2 might be the D (6 bases). The CDR3 totals 19 residues. With 1 base removed from V and 4 bases from J, the gap between germline ends came to 23 bases. Germline-derived CDR1 and CDR2 are MGHRA and YSYEKL. The CDR3 DNA follows: TGCGCCAGCAGCCAAGCCCTCGGGTGGACTACGGAACTATACAATGAGCAGTTCTTC. Protein: CASSQALGWTTELYNEQFF.

The table lists this clone with a few counts. The J gene is TRBJ2-6, the V gene TRBV7-9; no clear D gene. CDR1 and CDR2 from the germline V gene are SEHNR and FQNEAQ (reference sequence). V was pared by 10 bases and J by 0 bases, with 10 bases between. This CDR3 comprises 14 residues. The CDR3, as DNA: TGTGCCACCGGGCGGAACTCTGGGGCCAACGTCCTGACTTTC. Amino acids: CATGRNSGANVLTF.